This T cell receptor (beta chain) appears in the sequencing data of a study of cytomegalovirus exposure and HLA in healthy donors. Findings of the study overall: Further analysis, carried out later, found HLA-associated TCR beta chains more clonally expanded than equally common other chains. When the data were analyzed later, several of the most significant clusters appeared to be linked to common viral pathogens. Association of a missense DCLRE1C variant with TCR beta V- and J-gene trimming was reported in a later analysis. Later analysis suggested most CMV-associated TCR beta chains were HLA-restricted.

Germline CDR1 is SGHTA and CDR2 is FQGNSA. The CDR3 spans 13 residues. The trim removed 5 bases at V and 9 bases at J, leaving 6 bases unmatched. A word on this clone: What it recognizes is unknown.

PCR used 60 Vbeta primers and 13 Jbeta primers. Method: immunoSEQ multiplex PCR; TCRdb's copy keeps in-frame clones and lacks some. This sample lists 55,000 to 85,000 clones; its ten largest clones have 3.8%. The sample consisted of PBMCs. The chain couples TRBV7-2 to TRBJ2-1; 8 positions agree with TRBD2. The TCR comes from a female donor in good health and CMV-seropositive. As DNA, the CDR3 is TGTGCCAGCAGCCAAAATAGCGGGATTGAGCAGTTCTTC. It is translated as CASSQNSGIEQFF.